The rows below give T cell receptor beta chains drawn from one sample of a study of control samples from healthy donors and cancer patients. Some clones are missing from TCRdb's copy, which holds only in-frame ones; the method was immunoSEQ multiplex PCR. The sample holds over 15,000 clones, 80% to 90% seen once. Sequencing was done on a sample of PBMCs. The receptors originated from a woman between 70 and 85 years old with colorectal cancer. Each CDR3 is given with its conserved first and last residue. The D gene is left open where the match is weak. The size field is filled for only some rows; it gives once, few, many or a size class.

J gene | V gene | D gene | clone size | CDR3 DNA | CDR3 protein
TRBJ1-1 | TRBV7-9 | NA | NA | TGTGCCAGCAGCTTAATGGAGGGGGAGGGCACTGAAGCTTTCTTT | CASSLMEGEGTEAFF
TRBJ2-4 | TRBV5-1 | TRBD2 | NA | TGCGCCAGCAGCGCCGGACTAGCAGTAGCCAAAAACATTCAGTACTTC | CASSAGLAVAKNIQYF
TRBJ1-5 | TRBV2 | NA | NA | TGTGCCAGCAGTCAGGGGAATCAGCCCCAGCATTTT | CASSQGNQPQHF
TRBJ1-3 | TRBV6-1 | NA | few | TGTGCCAGCAGTGGGGCGACGGGGCAGCGCTCTGGAAACACCATATATTTT | CASSGATGQRSGNTIYF
TRBJ2-1 | TRBV6-4 | TRBD2 | NA | TGTGCCAGCAGTGAGGGCCCAGCGGGGTCCTACAATGAGCAGTTCTTC | CASSEGPAGSYNEQFF
TRBJ1-4 | TRBV6-6 | NA | NA | TGTGCCAGCAGCCGACCACTGGGAGAGAATGAAAAACTGTTTTTT | CASSRPLGENEKLFF
TRBJ1-1 | TRBV4-3 | NA | few | TGCGCCAGCAGCCAATGGTCCCAGGAGGCCGACACTGAAGCTTTCTTT | CASSQWSQEADTEAFF
TRBJ2-1 | TRBV5-6 | NA | NA | TGTGCCAGCAGCATGGGACTGGGTTACAATGAGCAGTTCTTC | CASSMGLGYNEQFF
TRBJ2-1 | TRBV7-3 | TRBD2 | NA | TGTGCCAGCAGCTTAACCGCGGGAGGGCCCCTAGGAGAGCAGTTCTTC | CASSLTAGGPLGEQFF
TRBJ2-2 | TRBV6-5 | NA | NA | TGTGCCAGCAGTAGTGATCCCGGGGAGCTGTTTTTT | CASSSDPGELFF
TRBJ2-3 | TRBV10-3 | NA | NA | TGTGCCATCATCCCGGCTGTAGCGGAGGCTAGCACAGATACGCAGTATTTT | CAIIPAVAEASTDTQYF
TRBJ1-2 | TRBV4-3 | TRBD1 | NA | TGCGCCAGCAGCCAAGAGCCCGGGACAGGGTTCTATGGCTACACCTTC | CASSQEPGTGFYGYTF
TRBJ2-5 | TRBV7-3 | TRBD2 | NA | TGTGCCAGCAGCTCGGACGGACTAGGCTACCAAGAGACCCAGTACTTC | CASSSDGLGYQETQYF
TRBJ1-5 | TRBV5-1 | NA | NA | TGCGCCAGCAGCCCCTGGGGGCAGGACTCCAATCAGCCCCAGCATTTT | CASSPWGQDSNQPQHF
TRBJ2-1 | TRBV5-8 | NA | NA | TGTGCCAGCAGCTTGGCCGGCCTAAATGAGCAGTTCTTC | CASSLAGLNEQFF
TRBJ2-1 | TRBV4-3 | NA | NA | TGCGCCAGCAGCCAAGATCGGGGTAGCTGGGGCTCCTACAATGAGCAGTTCTTC | CASSQDRGSWGSYNEQFF
TRBJ1-1 | TRBV14 | TRBD1 | NA | TGTGCCAGCAGCCTTGGGACAGTCACTGAAGCTTTCTTT | CASSLGTVTEAFF
TRBJ2-3 | TRBV6-1 | NA | NA | TGTGCCAGCAGTGAAAAGGGTGGGGGCTTTTCAAACACAGATACGCAGTATTTT | CASSEKGGGFSNTDTQYF
TRBJ2-1 | TRBV1 | NA | NA | TGCACCAGCAGCCAAGGGCCTCTAGCGGGGAGCTCCTACAATGAGCAGTTCTTC | CTSSQGPLAGSSYNEQFF
TRBJ2-1 | TRBV18 | TRBD2 | NA | TGTGCCAGCTCACCCCCCCGGGGGGGCATCGATGAGCAGTTCTTC | CASSPPRGGIDEQFF
TRBJ2-5 | TRBV4-3 | NA | NA | TGCGCCAGCAGCCAACAGGCGAGCATAAGGGGTGAGACCCAGTACTTC | CASSQQASIRGETQYF
TRBJ2-3 | TRBV29-1 | TRBD2 | once | TGCAGCGTTGACGGAGCGGGGGGGAACACAGATACGCAGTATTTT | CSVDGAGGNTDTQYF
TRBJ2-3 | TRBV3-1/TRBV3-2 | TRBD2 | NA | TGTGCCAGCGGACTAGCGGGGGGTTTCCAGTATTTT | CASGLAGGFQYF
TRBJ2-7 | TRBV19 | TRBD1 | NA | TGTGCCAGTACCCTCGGGACAGGGTCCTACGAGCAGTACTTC | CASTLGTGSYEQYF
TRBJ2-2 | TRBV5-5 | NA | NA | TGTGCCAGCAGCTCGCTAGGATCCACAATCGTCGGTGGGCTGTTTTTT | CASSSLGSTIVGGLFF
TRBJ2-1 | TRBV19 | TRBD1 | NA | TGTGCCAGTAGCCAAAAGGACAGGTTTAACAATGAGCAGTTCTTC | CASSQKDRFNNEQFF
TRBJ1-1 | TRBV19 | NA | NA | TGTGCCAGTAGTATAGATCGCAGTAAGAACACTGAAGCTTTCTTT | CASSIDRSKNTEAFF
TRBJ2-7 | TRBV4-3 | TRBD1 | NA | TGCGCCAGCAGCCAAGGACAGGGTGGTGGCTACGAGCAGTACTTC | CASSQGQGGGYEQYF
TRBJ1-1 | TRBV20-1 | NA | NA | TGCAGTGCTAGAGGGCAGGGAGCTTTCTTT | CSARGQGAFF
TRBJ1-6 | TRBV4-2 | TRBD1 | NA | TGTGCCAGCAGCCAGACAGGGGTGCGAGAATCACCCCTCCACTTT | CASSQTGVRESPLHF
TRBJ2-7 | TRBV3-1/TRBV3-2 | NA | once | TGTGCCAGCAGCCATGGGGGGTTCTACGAGCAGTACTTC | CASSHGGFYEQYF
TRBJ2-7 | TRBV28 | NA | NA | TGTGCCAGCAGTTCCCTGTTTTTGAGCTACGAGCAGTACTTC | CASSSLFLSYEQYF
TRBJ2-1 | TRBV6-2/TRBV6-3 | NA | NA | TGTGCCAGCAGTTATGGGGTGGTGTCCTACAATGAGCAGTTCTTC | CASSYGVVSYNEQFF
TRBJ2-1 | TRBV9 | TRBD2 | NA | TGTGCCAGCAGCGTAGCAGGCGGGAGGTCCTACAATGAGCAGTTCTTC | CASSVAGGRSYNEQFF
TRBJ2-6 | TRBV4-1 | NA | NA | TGCGCCAGCAGCCAAGAAGGGTACTCTGGGGCCAACGTCCTGACTTTC | CASSQEGYSGANVLTF
TRBJ1-3 | TRBV25-1 | TRBD1 | once | TGTGCCAGCAGTGCCTGGGACAGGGTGACTGGAAACACCATATATTTT | CASSAWDRVTGNTIYF
TRBJ2-5 | TRBV2 | NA | NA | TGTGCCAGCAGTGAATGGAACAGGGTGGAAGAGACCCAGTACTTC | CASSEWNRVEETQYF
TRBJ2-1 | TRBV3-1/TRBV3-2 | TRBD2 | NA | TGTGCCAGCAGCCAAACGGGACTAGCGGGAGCTGAGCAGTTCTTC | CASSQTGLAGAEQFF
TRBJ2-5 | TRBV7-2 | TRBD1 | NA | TGTGCCAGCCTAGCAGGGGGTGTGGGCGAGACCCAGTACTTC | CASLAGGVGETQYF
TRBJ2-3 | TRBV5-1 | NA | NA | TGCGCCAGCAGAGCCCCCGCCGCGGGGCCAGGAACAGATACGCAGTATTTT | CASRAPAAGPGTDTQYF
TRBJ2-7 | TRBV9 | TRBD2 | NA | TGTGCCAGCAGCGTAGCGGGGGGTAGGAACGAGCAGTACTTC | CASSVAGGRNEQYF
TRBJ1-2 | TRBV27 | TRBD1 | NA | TGTGCCAGCAGATCGGACAGGGCCGGTGGCTACACCTTC | CASRSDRAGGYTF
TRBJ1-3 | TRBV3-1/TRBV3-2 | NA | NA | TGTGCCAGCAGCCAGGTCGTGAACACCATATATTTT | CASSQVVNTIYF
TRBJ1-6 | TRBV19 | TRBD1 | NA | TGTGCCAGTAGTACGCAGGGGGGTGATAATTCACCCCTCCACTTT | CASSTQGGDNSPLHF
TRBJ1-1 | TRBV5-1 | NA | NA | TGCGCCAGCAGCTTGGAAGGGTATAGGGAAGCTGAAGCTTTCTTT | CASSLEGYREAEAFF
TRBJ2-3 | TRBV6-5 | TRBD2 | once | TGTGCCAGCGGAAAGCGGGGGGCAGATACGCAGTATTTT | CASGKRGADTQYF
TRBJ2-7 | TRBV7-2 | NA | NA | TGTGCCAGCAGCCGGACCCGAGACACCTCCTACGAGCAGTACTTC | CASSRTRDTSYEQYF
TRBJ1-4 | TRBV6-5 | TRBD1 | few | TGTGCCAGAAAGACAGGGGAAGGTGAAAAACTGTTTTTT | CARKTGEGEKLFF
TRBJ1-2 | TRBV6-5 | TRBD1 | NA | TGTGCCAGCGGAAGACAGGGCGGCTACACCTTC | CASGRQGGYTF
TRBJ1-1 | TRBV20-1 | NA | NA | TGCAGTGCTAGTCCAAGGACAGCTCTCTCGAGCGCTTTCTTT | CSASPRTALSSAFF
TRBJ1-1 | TRBV5-5 | NA | few | TGTGCCAGCAGCTCGGTCCGTGGGAACACTGAAGCTTTCTTT | CASSSVRGNTEAFF
TRBJ2-5 | TRBV9 | NA | NA | TGTGCCAGCAGCGCCCGGGTGGGGGGTGGTCAAGAGACCCAGTACTTC | CASSARVGGGQETQYF
TRBJ1-1 | TRBV30 | NA | once | TGTGCCTGGAGTGCCAGAGCGCGAGAAGCTTTCTTT | CAWSARAREAFF
TRBJ2-3 | TRBV6-2/TRBV6-3 | NA | NA | TGTGCCAGCAGTTCCTCAACGGCAGGTACGCAGTATTTT | CASSSSTAGTQYF
TRBJ1-6 | TRBV25-1 | NA | NA | TGTGCCAGCAGCCCTGGGCAGGGCGTTTATTCACCCCTCCACTTT | CASSPGQGVYSPLHF
TRBJ1-5 | TRBV4-3 | NA | NA | TGCGCCAGCAGCCACAAGAGGGGGGGCGGGGACCAGCCCCAGCATTTT | CASSHKRGGGDQPQHF
TRBJ2-2 | TRBV6-5 | NA | NA | TGTGCCAGCAGTTTGGAAGCGGGTCCAAACACCGGGGAGCTGTTTTTT | CASSLEAGPNTGELFF
TRBJ2-7 | TRBV18 | NA | NA | TGTGCCAGCTCACCACGGCTGGAGACCTACGAGCAGTACTTC | CASSPRLETYEQYF
TRBJ2-7 | TRBV9 | NA | NA | TGTGCCAGCAGCCAGGGCAGGCAAAACGAGCAGTACTTC | CASSQGRQNEQYF